Each of the 26 T cell receptor beta chains below was sequenced from the same sample in a study of CD8+ T cells in alopecia areata listed by TCRdb under 2018. In the paper's terms, the time point label means: baseline before oral tofacitinib. Receptor amplification or capture employed the immunoSEQ multiplex PCR assay. RNA was extracted from all samples and reverse transcribed into cDNA, which served as template for TCR sequencing. Not all clones reach the TCRdb copy of this immuneACCESS table, which keeps in-frame sequences only. Checked studies attribute under half of the gap to unresolved V genes and leave the rest unexplained. In this sample the table shows over 200,000 clones, about 53% of which occur a single time. More than 0.4% of the sample comes from the top ten. Source: CD4+ T cells sorted from blood, taken at week 0. These receptors came from a human donor with alopecia areata.

The J gene is TRBJ2-7, the V gene TRBV30; 8 nucleotides align to TRBD1. Per the germline V gene, CDR1 is GTSNPN and CDR2 is SVGIG (reference sequence). J gave up 0 bases and V 5 bases, and 0 bases lay outside the gene matches. The CDR3 consists of 12 residues. CDR3 sequence (DNA): TGTGCCTGGGACAGGGGCTCCTACGAGCAGTACTTC. Residues: CAWDRGSYEQYF. Together with reference TRBV30 and TRBJ2-7, the CDR3 gives the full variable domain: SQTIHQWPATLVQPVGSPLSLECTVEGTSNPNLYWYRQAAGRGLQLLFYSVGIGQISSEVPQNLSASRPQDRQFILSSKKLLLSDSGFYLCAWDRGSYEQYFGPGTRLTVT.

V usage is TRBV29-1 and J usage is TRBJ1-2; 8 bases are shared with TRBD1. Germline CDR1 SQVTM, CDR2 ANQGSEA. The J segment lost 6 bases and the V segment lost 0 bases, leaving 6 bases of the junction unmatched. CDR3 length: 14 amino acids. This CDR3 is CSVEEGPGGHGYTF. The CDR3 DNA is TGCAGCGTTGAAGAAGGGCCAGGGGGCCATGGCTACACCTTC.

The chain uses TRBV29-1 and TRBJ1-4; TRBD1 agrees at 9 bases. CDR3 length equals 14 residues. With 3 bases clipped from V and 7 bases from J, the junction kept 6 bases outside the gene matches. CDR1 SQVTM and CDR2 ANQGSEA come from the germline V gene. The CDR3 reads CSVDLGQGSEKLFF. The CDR3, as DNA: TGCAGCGTTGATCTTGGACAGGGGTCTGAAAAACTGTTTTTT.

This clone was seen only once. V and J are TRBV6-6 and TRBJ2-3, with unresolved D. V lost 11 bases and J lost 4, with 10 bases in between. The CDR3 sequence is 11 residues long. CDR1 is MNHNY, CDR2 SVGAGI, per germline (reference sequence). CDR3 region: CACSMADTQYF. In nucleotides, the CDR3 is TGTGCCTGTTCTATGGCAGATACGCAGTATTTT.

V is TRBV30 and J is TRBJ2-1; D gene ambiguous. V lost 2 bases and J lost 2, with 4 bases in between. The germline gives CDR1 GTSNPN, CDR2 SVGIG (reference sequence). This CDR3 is built from 12 residues. In DNA, the CDR3 is TGTGCCTGGAGTAAGACCTACAATGAGCAGTTCTTC. It specifies CAWSKTYNEQFF.

The chain links TRBV6-5 to TRBJ2-7; no clear D gene. From germline, CDR1 is MNHEY and CDR2 SVGAGI. V lost 2 bases and J lost 7, with 15 bases in between. The CDR3 runs to 14 residues. The CDR3 nucleotides read TGTGCCAGCAGTTACCAGCGAAGACCCTTGGAGCAGTACTTC. Amino acids: CASSYQRRPLEQYF.

The rearrangement joins TRBV5-6 to TRBJ2-3; D may match TRBD1 or TRBD2 (5 bases each). This CDR3 is 12 amino acids long. V lost 6 bases and J 6 bases, leaving 11 bases between the germline ends. Germline CDR1 SGHDT, CDR2 YYEEEE. CDR3 nucleotide sequence: TGTGCCAGCAAAGCATGGGGGGATACGCAGTATTTT. It specifies CASKAWGDTQYF.

This chain joins TRBV5-4 and TRBJ1-2; TRBD1 might be the D (6 bases). V was trimmed by 4 bases and J by 4 bases, leaving 11 bases between them. CDR3 length equals 13 residues. The germline gives CDR1 SGHNT, CDR2 YYREEE (reference sequence). CDR3 amino acids: CASSLRGAYGYTF. The DNA of the CDR3 is TGTGCCAGCAGCCTACGGGGGGCCTATGGCTACACCTTC.

V usage is TRBV27 and J usage is TRBJ2-5; TRBD1 might be the D (6 bases). Germline CDR1 is MNHEY and CDR2 is SMNVEV (reference sequence). The CDR3 is made up of 14 amino acids. V gave up 2 bases and J gave up 9 bases, with 16 bases separating them. In nucleotides, the CDR3 is TGTGCCAGCAGTTTAATCGGACAGCCCAGGGCCCAGTACTTC. Its protein is CASSLIGQPRAQYF.

The genes are TRBV4-1 and TRBJ2-1; D uncertain. V lost 1 base and J 0 bases, leaving 7 bases between the germline ends. The germline CDR1 and CDR2 sequences are MGHRA and YSYEKL. This CDR3 is built from 15 residues. The DNA of the CDR3 is TGCGCCAGCAGCCAAGGACTTAGCTCCTACAATGAGCAGTTCTTC. It encodes CASSQGLSSYNEQFF.

This clone appeared a few times. The chain couples TRBV7-9 to TRBJ2-5; D is undetermined. Germline-derived CDR1 and CDR2 are SEHNR and FQNEAQ (reference sequence). Trimming cost V 5 bases and J 5 bases, with 6 bases left between them. The CDR3 is 11 residues long. CDR3 loop: CASSPAETQYF. Written as DNA, the CDR3 is TGTGCCAGCAGCCCCGCGGAGACCCAGTACTTC.

This rearrangement joins TRBV30 to TRBJ1-2, with a weak D call TRBD1 (5 bases). Trimming cost V 7 bases and J 2 bases, with 20 bases left between them. Germline V lookup: CDR1 GTSNPN, CDR2 SVGIG (reference sequence). This CDR3 contains 15 residues. In DNA form, the CDR3 reads TGTGCCTCCCCGGGGGGGGTCAGCGGGAACTATGGCTACACCTTC. It is translated as CASPGGVSGNYGYTF.

The chain has TRBV27 and TRBJ2-5; either TRBD1 or TRBD2 may fit D (5 bases each). V dropped 6 bases and J dropped 1 base, with 12 bases sitting between them. CDR1 is MNHEY, CDR2 SMNVEV, per germline (reference sequence). The CDR3 totals 14 residues. The chain's CDR3 is CASSVLGRQETQYF. The CDR3 DNA reads as TGTGCCAGCAGCGTACTGGGACGCCAAGAGACCCAGTACTTC.

V usage is TRBV6-1 and J usage is TRBJ2-5, with 8 positions matching TRBD2. Germline V gene sequence: CDR1 MNHNS, CDR2 SASEGT. This CDR3 has 13 amino acids. Trimming at V came to 6 bases and at J to 3 bases, leaving 3 bases not matched to a gene. CDR3 bases: TGTGCCAGCAGCAATAGCGGGAAAGAGACCCAGTACTTC. Amino acid sequence: CASSNSGKETQYF.

This chain links TRBV29-1 with TRBJ1-5; no reliable D call. Germline CDR1 SQVTM, CDR2 ANQGSEA. V was pared by 4 bases and J by 4 bases, with 8 bases between. The CDR3 consists of 12 residues. CDR3 amino acids: CSVGGMNQPQHF. CDR3 sequence (DNA): TGCAGCGTTGGGGGAATGAATCAGCCCCAGCATTTT.

V usage is TRBV4-1 and J usage is TRBJ2-7, with TRBD1 matching over 10 bases. Per germline, CDR1 MGHRA and CDR2 YSYEKL. V lost 1 base, J lost 1 base, and 1 base stayed unmatched. This CDR3 is 15 amino acids long. In nucleotides, the CDR3 is TGCGCCAGCAGCCAAGGACAGGGGGCGTCCTACGAGCAGTACTTC. This sequence encodes CASSQGQGASYEQYF.

The chain couples TRBV29-1 to TRBJ1-1; unclear D gene. Germline V gene sequence: CDR1 SQVTM, CDR2 ANQGSEA. The V end lost 5 bases, the J end lost 5 bases, and 9 bases lay between the germline ends. This CDR3 has 11 residues. The DNA of the CDR3 is TGCAGCGTTTTCACGAGAACTGAAGCTTTCTTT. Amino acids: CSVFTRTEAFF.

The V call is TRBV18, the J call TRBJ2-4, with D uncertain. Germline-derived CDR1 and CDR2 are KGHSH and LQKENI. This CDR3 spans 17 amino acids. The ends were cut back, 4 bases at V and 0 bases at J, with 16 bases in the middle. The CDR3 region has the DNA TGTGCCAGCTCACAGGCTAGATCAGATCTAGCCAAAAACATTCAGTACTTC. Amino acids: CASSQARSDLAKNIQYF.

The gene calls are TRBV5-1 and TRBJ1-2; D call uncertain. V shed 0 bases and J shed 0 bases, with 12 bases lying between them. The CDR3 loop spans 16 amino acids. The germline gives CDR1 SGHRS, CDR2 YFSETQ. CDR3 coding DNA: TGCGCCAGCAGCTTGGCCGACGGCCGGGCTAACTATGGCTACACCTTC. Encoded protein: CASSLADGRANYGYTF.

This clone has more than one count but fewer than ten. V and J are TRBV4-2 and TRBJ1-1; D not resolved. V was pared by 1 base and J by 0 bases, with 6 bases between. From germline, CDR1 is LGHNA and CDR2 YNFKEQ. CDR3 size: 14 residues. Here the CDR3 DNA reads TGTGCCAGCAGCCAAGTATTAATGAACACTGAAGCTTTCTTT. Translation: CASSQVLMNTEAFF.

The rearrangement links TRBV5-1 to TRBJ2-7; no firm D call. The CDR3 is 11 residues long. Deletions cut 4 bases from V and 1 base from J, with 3 bases between. Germline CDR1 SGHRS, CDR2 YFSETQ. This chain's CDR3 is CASSRSYEQYF. The DNA of the CDR3 is TGCGCCAGCAGCCGATCCTACGAGCAGTACTTC.

This chain links TRBV6-5 with TRBJ2-7, with 9 bases aligning to TRBD1. The ends lost 1 base at V and 3 bases at J; junction bases unmatched: 7. The CDR3 runs 16 residues. Germline lookup yields CDR1 MNHEY and CDR2 SVGAGI. CDR3 bases: TGTGCCAGCAGTTACTTAACAGGGGGCCCTATCTACGAGCAGTACTTC. Protein product: CASSYLTGGPIYEQYF.

This clone has a handful of counts. The chain recombines TRBV27 with TRBJ1-2; 7 bases are shared with TRBD1. The trim removed 7 bases at V and 2 bases at J, leaving 4 bases unmatched. Germline loops: CDR1 MNHEY, CDR2 SMNVEV (reference sequence). The length of the CDR3 is 13 residues. The CDR3: CASTSDRNYGYTF. The CDR3 DNA follows: TGTGCCAGCACTTCGGACAGGAACTATGGCTACACCTTC.

The J gene is TRBJ1-4, the V gene TRBV7-8; tentative D call: TRBD1 (5 bases). V was pared by 5 bases and J by 0 bases, with 7 bases between. The CDR3 covers 14 residues. The germline V gene encodes CDR1 SGHVS and CDR2 FQNEAQ. CDR3 in DNA: TGTGCCAGCAGCCCCAGGGCAACTAATGAAAAACTGTTTTTT. This translates into CASSPRATNEKLFF.

The sample holds many counts of this clone. The chain combines TRBV2 with TRBJ1-1, with D tentatively TRBD1 (5 bases). Trimming left V 6 bases short and J 2 bases short, with 13 bases between. The length of the CDR3 is 14 residues. Germline V gene sequence: CDR1 SNHLY, CDR2 FYNNEI. The CDR3 sequence is CASRTPGLNTEAFF. The CDR3 region has the DNA TGTGCCAGCAGGACCCCGGGGCTAAACACTGAAGCTTTCTTT.

Written as DNA, the CDR3 is TGCGCCAGCAGCTTGCCGTCCCTTGAGGCTTTCTTT. Protein: CASSLPSLEAFF. The chain couples TRBV5-1 to TRBJ1-1; D not resolved. In germline, CDR1 is SGHRS, CDR2 YFSETQ. Trimming removed 1 base from V and 11 bases from J, with 12 bases in between. This CDR3 has 12 amino acids.